This record looks at one T cell receptor beta chain sequence and its context. Its specificity is unknown. The CDR3 is 14 residues long. Germline lookup yields CDR1 LGHNA and CDR2 YNFKEQ. With 0 bases removed from V and 1 base from J, the gap between germline ends came to 5 bases. This table comes from immunoSEQ multiplex PCR, and its TCRdb copy is limited to in-frame clones, with some not included. The sample lists around 150,000 clones, 88% occurring once. The sample originates from a study of T cell responses to AZD1222 COVID-19 vaccine. Overall study findings and caveats: Spike regions recognized by vaccine-associated CD4 TCRs spanned the protein, led by 160-218 and 743-854. Donor demographics were predominantly white British with a female majority; clonal diversity may be underestimated. Of the AZD1222 recipients, only 5 to 7 were seropositive at baseline. Spike-specific TCR breadth and depth both grew after two AZD1222 doses.

The source was peripheral blood, collected on day 0 of AZD1222 vaccination. The chain links TRBV4-2 to TRBJ2-3, with unresolved D. The receptor was derived from an adult in good health. CDR3 protein: CASSQEVGTDTQYF. CDR3 DNA: TGTGCCAGCAGCCAAGAGGTGGGCACAGATACGCAGTATTTT.